Reported below is one T cell receptor (beta chain). What it binds is not known. These data belong to a study of OX40 agonist ivuxolimab in advanced cancers. The germline V gene has CDR1 MDHEN and CDR2 SYDVKM. V was pared by 5 bases and J by 4 bases, with 8 bases of the junction left unmatched. The CDR3 is made up of 15 amino acids. TCRdb's copy holds only in-frame clones and misses some; the assay was immunoSEQ multiplex PCR. The sample records 9,500 to 11,000 clones, more than 75% being singletons. Broader study findings: Undetermined was the antigen specificity of the expanded peripheral T cells. Expanded clones were, on average, more numerous in CD8+ T cells than in CD4+.

A history of autoimmune disease or systemic immunosuppression excluded patients. The input for sequencing was CD4+ or CD8+ T cells sorted from blood, taken in a trial of the OX40 agonist ivuxolimab. The V and J genes are TRBV28 and TRBJ1-5; TRBD1 aligns across 7 bases. This receptor was obtained from an adult with an advanced solid tumor such as melanoma, head and neck, liver or kidney cancer. The CDR3: CASSPRPRGNQPQHF. The CDR3 region has the DNA TGTGCCAGCAGTCCGCGCCCCAGGGGGAATCAGCCCCAGCATTTT.